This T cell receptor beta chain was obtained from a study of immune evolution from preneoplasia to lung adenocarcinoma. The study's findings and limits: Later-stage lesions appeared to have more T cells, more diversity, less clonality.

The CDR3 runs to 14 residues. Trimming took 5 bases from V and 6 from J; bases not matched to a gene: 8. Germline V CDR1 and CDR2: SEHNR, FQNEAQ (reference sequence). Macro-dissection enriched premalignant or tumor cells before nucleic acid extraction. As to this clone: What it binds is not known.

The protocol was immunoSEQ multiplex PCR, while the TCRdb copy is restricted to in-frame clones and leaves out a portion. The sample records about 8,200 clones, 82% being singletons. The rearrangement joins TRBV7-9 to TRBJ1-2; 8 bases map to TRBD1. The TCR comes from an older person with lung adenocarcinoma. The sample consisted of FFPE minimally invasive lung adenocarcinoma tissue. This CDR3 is CASSTRTGPNGYTF. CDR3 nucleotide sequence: TGTGCCAGCAGCACGAGGACAGGGCCGAATGGCTACACCTTC. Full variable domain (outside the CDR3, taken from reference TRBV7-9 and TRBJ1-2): DTGVSQNPRHKITKRGQNVTFRCDPISEHNRLYWYRQTLGQGPEFLTYFQNEAQLEKSRLLSDRFSAERPKGSFSTLEIQRTEQGDSAMYLCASSTRTGPNGYTFGSGTRLTVV.